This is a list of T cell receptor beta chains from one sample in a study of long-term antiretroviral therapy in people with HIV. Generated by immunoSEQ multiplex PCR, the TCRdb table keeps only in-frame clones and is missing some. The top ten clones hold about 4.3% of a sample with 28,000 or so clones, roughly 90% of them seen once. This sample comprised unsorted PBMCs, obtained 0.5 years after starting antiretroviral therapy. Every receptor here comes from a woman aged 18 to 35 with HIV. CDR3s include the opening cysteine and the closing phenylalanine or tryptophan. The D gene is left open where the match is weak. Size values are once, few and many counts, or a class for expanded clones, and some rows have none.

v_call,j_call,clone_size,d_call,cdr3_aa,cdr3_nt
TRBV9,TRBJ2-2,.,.,CASSVEAYNTGELFF,TGTGCCAGCAGCGTAGAAGCCTACAACACCGGGGAGCTGTTTTTT
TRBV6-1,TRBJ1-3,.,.,CASSERPPGAGNTIYF,TGTGCCAGCAGTGAAAGACCCCCAGGGGCTGGAAACACCATATATTTT
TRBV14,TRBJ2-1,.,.,CASSQERFGRGYNEQFF,TGTGCCAGCAGCCAAGAAAGGTTCGGGAGAGGCTACAATGAGCAGTTCTTC
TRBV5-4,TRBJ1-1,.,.,CASSLGTEAFF,TGTGCCAGCAGCTTGGGTACTGAAGCTTTCTTT
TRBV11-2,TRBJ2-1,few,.,CASSLDTFEQFF,TGTGCCAGCAGCTTAGATACTTTCGAACAGTTCTTC
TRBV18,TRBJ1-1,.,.,CASSPTSANTEAFF,TGTGCCAGCTCACCAACGTCAGCTAACACTGAAGCTTTCTTT
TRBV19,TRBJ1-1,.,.,CASSIVRGTNTEAFF,TGTGCCAGTAGTATAGTGAGGGGAACGAACACTGAAGCTTTCTTT
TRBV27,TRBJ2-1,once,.,CASSFSETVKTNEQFF,TGTGCCAGCAGTTTTTCCGAGACAGTAAAAACCAATGAGCAGTTCTTC
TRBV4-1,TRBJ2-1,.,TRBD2,CASSQAPESGRSEQFF,TGCGCCAGCAGCCAAGCTCCCGAGAGCGGGAGGTCTGAGCAGTTCTTC
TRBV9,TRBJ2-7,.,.,CASSPGSRYYEQYF,TGTGCCAGCAGCCCAGGGTCTCGTTACTACGAGCAGTACTTC
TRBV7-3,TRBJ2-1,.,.,CASSLGSYNEQFF,TGTGCCAGCAGCTTAGGTTCCTACAATGAGCAGTTCTTC
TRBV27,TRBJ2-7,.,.,CASGSQGGEQYF,TGTGCCAGCGGGTCCCAGGGGGGGGAGCAGTACTTC
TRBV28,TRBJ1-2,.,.,CASFESRGRNYGYTF,TGTGCCAGCTTTGAGAGTAGGGGACGGAACTATGGCTACACCTTC
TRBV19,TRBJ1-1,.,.,CASNLGSTAEAFF,TGTGCCAGTAACTTGGGCTCGACCGCTGAAGCTTTCTTT
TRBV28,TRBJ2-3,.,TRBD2,CASLAGTSGEKAKF,TGTGCCAGCCTCGCCGGGACTAGCGGCGAGAAAGCGAAATTT
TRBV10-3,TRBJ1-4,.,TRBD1,CARVGTGSEKLFF,TGTGCCAGGGTCGGGACAGGGAGTGAAAAACTGTTTTTT